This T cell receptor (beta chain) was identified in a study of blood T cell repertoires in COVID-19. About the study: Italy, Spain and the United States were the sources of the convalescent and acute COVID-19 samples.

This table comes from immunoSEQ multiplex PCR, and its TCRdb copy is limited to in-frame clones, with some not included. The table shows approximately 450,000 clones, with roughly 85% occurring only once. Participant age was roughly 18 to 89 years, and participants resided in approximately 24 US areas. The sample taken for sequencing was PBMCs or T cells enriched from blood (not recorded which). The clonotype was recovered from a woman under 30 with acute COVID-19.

CDR3 DNA sequence: TGTGCCAGCAGCGTTGGACTAGCGATCTCCTACGAGCAGTACTTC. Translation: CASSVGLAISYEQYF. J is TRBJ2-7 and V is TRBV9; 9 bases are shared with TRBD2. Trimming at V came to 2 bases and at J to 0 bases, leaving 3 bases not matched to a gene. CDR1 is SGDLS, CDR2 YYNGEE, per germline. The CDR3 totals 15 residues.